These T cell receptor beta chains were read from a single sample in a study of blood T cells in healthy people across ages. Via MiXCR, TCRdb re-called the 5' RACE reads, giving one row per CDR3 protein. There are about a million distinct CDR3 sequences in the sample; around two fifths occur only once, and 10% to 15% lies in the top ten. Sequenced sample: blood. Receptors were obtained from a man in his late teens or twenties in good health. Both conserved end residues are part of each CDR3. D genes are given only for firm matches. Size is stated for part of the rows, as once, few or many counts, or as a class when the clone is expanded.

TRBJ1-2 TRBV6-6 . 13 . TGTGCCAGCAGAGGCCCTACTAACTATGGCTACACCTTC CASRGPTNYGYTF
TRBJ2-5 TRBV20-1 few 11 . TGCAACCCCAAGGCCGGGGAGACCCAGTACTTC CNPKAGETQYF
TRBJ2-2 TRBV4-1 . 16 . TGCGCCAGCAGCCAAGATGATGGAACGAACACCGGGGAGCTGTTTTTT CASSQDDGTNTGELFF
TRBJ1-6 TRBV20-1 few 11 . TGCAGTGCGGACGTGGGGTCACCCCTCCACTTT CSADVGSPLHF
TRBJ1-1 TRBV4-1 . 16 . TGCGCCAGCAGCCGGAACGATGGGCAACCGAACACTGAAGCTTTCTTT CASSRNDGQPNTEAFF
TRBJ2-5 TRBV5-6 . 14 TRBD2 TGTGCCAGCAGCGGGAGGGGTTTCCAAGAGACCCAGTACTTC CASSGRGFQETQYF
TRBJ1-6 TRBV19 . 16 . TGTGCCAGTAGTATAGACCAGGGGTCAAGGAATTCACCCCTCCACTTT CASSIDQGSRNSPLHF
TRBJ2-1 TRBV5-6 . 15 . TGTGCCAGCAGCTTCGGGTCAGGGGATTACAATGAGCAGTTCTTC CASSFGSGDYNEQFF
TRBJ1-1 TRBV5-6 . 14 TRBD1 TGTGCCAGCAGCTTGGGCGACAGGGGCGCTGAAGCTTTCTTT CASSLGDRGAEAFF
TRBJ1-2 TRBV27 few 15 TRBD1 TGTGCCAGCAGATTTGACAGGACAGGCAGTGGCGGCTACACCTTC CASRFDRTGSGGYTF
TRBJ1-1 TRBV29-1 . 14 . TGCAGCGTTGAGATCGGGGGGGACCACGCTGAAGCTTTCTTT CSVEIGGDHAEAFF
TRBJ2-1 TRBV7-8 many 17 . TGTGCCAGCAGCTTAGCCGTTGGACAGAGGATCTACAATGAGCAGTTCTTC CASSLAVGQRIYNEQFF
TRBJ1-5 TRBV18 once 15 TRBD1 TGTGCCGGCTCACCATTGGGACAGGTCAATCAGCCCCAGCATTTT CAGSPLGQVNQPQHF
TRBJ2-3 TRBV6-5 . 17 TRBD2 TGTGCCGGCAGTTATAATGTAGCGGGGGCCATCACAGATACGCAGTATTTT CAGSYNVAGAITDTQYF
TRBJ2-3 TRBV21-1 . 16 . TGTGCCAGCAGCAGATCGGACGTGACTAGCACAGATACGCAGTATTTT CASSRSDVTSTDTQYF
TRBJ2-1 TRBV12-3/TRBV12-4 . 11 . TGTGCCAGCAGTTTGAGTGGGAACCAGTTCTTC CASSLSGNQFF
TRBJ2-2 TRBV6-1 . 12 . TGTGCCAGCGCTTTTTCCACCGGGGAGCTGTTTTTT CASAFSTGELFF